This T cell receptor beta chain was retrieved from a study of CD8 T cells in Susac syndrome. On the study more broadly: Among the Susac syndrome patients sequenced, 5 or 6 had active disease and roughly 8 were in remission. When blood was collected, patients with Susac syndrome were therapy-naive, were taking corticosteroids, or were receiving intravenous immunoglobulin alone.

General observations from the study: Clonal expansion was present among Susac CD8+ cells. This expansion reached its peak in TEMRA cells and in active patients.

There are 13 residues in the CDR3. The germline CDR1 and CDR2 sequences are SGDLS and YYNGEE. J was trimmed by 8 bases and V by 0 bases; bases with no gene match: 2. The authors reverse transcribed about 0.5 to 1 ug RNA with random hexamers. Across 54 Vbeta and 13 Jbeta, immunoSEQ multiplex PCR amplified TCR beta CDR3. TCRdb re-analysed the immunoSEQ multiplex PCR reads in MiXCR, keeping a single row per CDR3 protein. The sample lists roughly 89,000 distinct CDR3 sequences, around 96% occurring once. Regarding this clonotype: Its antigen is as yet unknown.

The genes are TRBV9 and TRBJ2-1; TRBD2 aligns across 7 bases. The receptor comes from a human donor with Susac syndrome. What was sequenced was CD8+ T cells from PBMCs. The CDR3 loop reads CASSVGLADEQFF. CDR3 sequence (DNA): TGTGCCAGCAGCGTAGGGCTAGCGGATGAGCAGTTCTTC.